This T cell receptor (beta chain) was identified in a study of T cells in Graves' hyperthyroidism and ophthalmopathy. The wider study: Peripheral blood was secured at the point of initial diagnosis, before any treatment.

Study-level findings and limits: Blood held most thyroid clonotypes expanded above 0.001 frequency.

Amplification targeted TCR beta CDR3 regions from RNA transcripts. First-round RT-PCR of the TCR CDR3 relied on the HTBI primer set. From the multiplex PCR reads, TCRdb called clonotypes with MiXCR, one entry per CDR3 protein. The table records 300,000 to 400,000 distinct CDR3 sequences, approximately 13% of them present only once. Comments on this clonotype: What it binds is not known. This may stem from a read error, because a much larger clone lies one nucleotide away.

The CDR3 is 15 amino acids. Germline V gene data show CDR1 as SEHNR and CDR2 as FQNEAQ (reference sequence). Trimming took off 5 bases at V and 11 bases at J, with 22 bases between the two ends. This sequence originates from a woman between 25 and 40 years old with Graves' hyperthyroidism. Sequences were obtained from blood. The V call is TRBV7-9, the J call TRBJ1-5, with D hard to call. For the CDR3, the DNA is TGTGCCAGCAGCAACACGGGTCCGGGGAATCAAGCCCAGCATTTT. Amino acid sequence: CASSNTGPGNQAQHF.